This T cell receptor (beta chain) was sequenced for a study of memory CD4+ T cells and cytomegalovirus serostatus. For the study at large: Donors were healthy Belgian adults, fewer than ten CMV seropositive and fewer than 30 seronegative.

The repertoire was sequenced with immunoSEQ multiplex PCR; TCRdb's copy has only in-frame clones and lacks some. The sample shows about 27,000 clones, 60% to 85% of them seen only once. V lost 6 bases and J lost 3, with 9 bases in between. The CDR3 contains 13 residues. CDR1 and CDR2 from the germline V gene are SGHTA and FQGTGA. The sort gate was single viable CD3+CD4+CD8-CD45RO+ cells for memory CD4+ T cells. Sequenced: memory CD4+ T cells from blood. V gene TRBV7-3 combines with J gene TRBJ1-3; D call uncertain. This receptor was taken from an adult in good health and CMV-seronegative. CDR3 loop: CASSETFGNTIYF. The CDR3 bases are TGTGCCAGCAGTGAAACCTTTGGAAACACCATATATTTT.